This T cell receptor (beta chain) was captured in a study of blood T cells in healthy people across ages. In the case of this clonotype: Its antigen is undetermined.

Findings of the study overall: Comparison with aged donors showed that long-lived donors had more naive CD4+ cells and higher diversity.

V was cut by 8 bases and J by 0 bases, with 18 bases left in between. The CDR3 consists of 16 residues. The germline CDR1 and CDR2 sequences are MDHEN and SYDVKM. PCR was performed a second time for about 6 to 12 cycles using a sample-barcoded 5' primer and a J-beta primer mix. TCRdb re-called the 5' RACE reads with MiXCR, one entry per CDR3 protein. This table holds 600,000 to 900,000 distinct CDR3 sequences, roughly 25% found once. The same sample was also studied in work on T cells of mothers and their children.

This chain links TRBV28 with TRBJ2-3; D perhaps matches TRBD2 (7 bases). The receptor's source is a boy under 18 in good health. Source material: blood. CDR3 bases: TGTGCCAGCCCTCCGGGGGGCACCTCTAGCACAGATACGCAGTATTTT. Amino acid sequence: CASPPGGTSSTDTQYF.